This T cell receptor beta chain was sequenced during a study of graft-versus-host responses after intestinal transplantation. V lost 0 bases and J lost 9, with 9 bases in between. This CDR3 has 13 residues. CDR1 is MNHNS, CDR2 SASEGT, per germline. Assay: immunoSEQ multiplex PCR; the TCRdb copy retains only in-frame clones and omits some. This sample has around 10,000 clones, with approximately 32% found just once. The clonotype originates from a human patient who was an organ donor for intestinal transplantation. The chain couples TRBV6-1 to TRBJ1-5; D remains ambiguous. The sample consisted of alloreactive CD4+ T cells from a mixed lymphocyte reaction culture, taken before transplantation. This sample's subset: CFSE-low proliferating T cells sorted from approximately 6-day pre-transplant mixed lymphocyte reaction (GvH or HvG direction). CDR3 in amino acids: CASSEATHLPQHF. The CDR3 nucleotides are TGTGCCAGCAGTGAAGCGACACATTTGCCCCAGCATTTT.